This TCR beta chain was observed in a study of neurological immune-mediated disorders. Study results and limitations: Grouping of repertoires by phylogeny put those of 18 of 34 multiple sclerosis patients into a single related-CDR3 cluster, a possible signature. Private repertoires in all groups were suggested by the finding that expanded clones across subjects shared no CDR3 amino acid sequences.

The making of cDNA relied on 5'RACE with 10-nucleotide random UMIs. TCRdb re-analysed the 5' RACE reads in MiXCR, keeping a single row per CDR3 protein. The repertoire holds about 80,000 distinct CDR3 sequences, with 5% to 6.5% as singletons. The germline V gene has CDR1 MDHEN and CDR2 SYDVKM. The CDR3 is 16 residues long. Trimming removed 5 bases at V and 1 base at J, with 16 bases between. This clonotype was observed at least ten times. Antigen unknown. Described time point: longitudinal time-point 2. The chain uses TRBV28 and TRBJ2-3; tentative D call: TRBD1 (6 bases). The source of this sequence is a woman in her sixties with multiple sclerosis. Sequenced material: PBMCs. The CDR3 DNA is TGTGCCAGCAGTAGTACAGGGTTGGTGGGCACAGATACGCAGTATTTT. This encodes CASSSTGLVGTDTQYF.